This T cell receptor beta chain was retrieved from a study of technical replicates of blood from a handful of donors. Profiled with immunoSEQ multiplex PCR; TCRdb holds only in-frame clones, not every one. The data contain around 83,000 clones, 75% to 95% of them singletons. The CDR3 is 12 residues long. Germline V lookup: CDR1 SGDLS, CDR2 YYNGEE. The germline V and J ends were trimmed by 0 bases and 9 bases, with 9 bases remaining between them. Sequencing was done on a sample of T cells isolated from PBMCs. The chain couples TRBV9 to TRBJ1-2, with no clear D. The sequence derives from a human donor in good health. Some clones in this sample may be carry-over from other donors' samples. The CDR3 loop reads CASSVDGVSYTF. The CDR3 DNA sequence: TGTGCCAGCAGCGTAGACGGGGTGAGCTACACCTTC.